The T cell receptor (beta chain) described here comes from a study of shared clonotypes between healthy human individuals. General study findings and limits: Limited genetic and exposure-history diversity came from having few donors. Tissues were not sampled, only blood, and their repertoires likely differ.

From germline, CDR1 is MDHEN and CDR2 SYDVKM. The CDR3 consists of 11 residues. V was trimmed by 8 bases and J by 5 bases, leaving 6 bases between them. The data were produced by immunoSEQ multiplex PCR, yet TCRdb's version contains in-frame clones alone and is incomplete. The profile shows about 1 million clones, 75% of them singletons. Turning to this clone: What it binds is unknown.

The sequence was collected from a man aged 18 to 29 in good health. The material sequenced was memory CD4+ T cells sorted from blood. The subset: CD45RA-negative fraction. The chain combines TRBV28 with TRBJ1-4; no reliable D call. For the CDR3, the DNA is TGTGCCAGCGGGGTCAATGAAAAACTGTTTTTT. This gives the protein CASGVNEKLFF.